Below, 12 T cell receptor beta chains from the same sample are listed, as sequenced in a study of cytomegalovirus exposure and HLA in healthy donors. With 60 Vbeta and 13 Jbeta primers, the PCR was carried out. TCRdb's table, derived via immunoSEQ multiplex PCR, lists solely in-frame clones and lacks some. This sample has roughly 130,000 clones, with just under 75% found just once. Sequenced input: PBMCs. The receptors shown here come from a man in his forties or fifties in good health and CMV-seropositive.

This chain connects TRBV2 to TRBJ2-7; D not resolved. V was clipped by 2 bases and J by 5 bases, with 13 bases between them. The CDR3 extends over 14 amino acids. From germline, CDR1 is SNHLY and CDR2 FYNNEI. The CDR3 bases are TGTGCCAGCAGTGAATTTTCGGGTTTCAACGAGCAGTACTTC. Translating gives CASSEFSGFNEQYF.

V is TRBV15 and J is TRBJ1-1, with TRBD1 matching over 7 bases. The CDR3 has 20 amino acids. The V segment lost 0 bases and the J segment 0 bases; nucleotides outside the gene matches: 16. The germline CDR1 and CDR2 sequences are LNHNV and YYDKDF (reference sequence). The CDR3 DNA sequence: TGTGCCACCAGCAGAGATTACGGAGTCCGGACAGGCTCTCTGAACACTGAAGCTTTCTTT. Its translation is CATSRDYGVRTGSLNTEAFF.

The chain couples TRBV27 to TRBJ2-5; 8 bases fit TRBD1. The J call may not be correct, given that the DNA end is closer to TRBJ2-7. Germline V gene sequence: CDR1 MNHEY, CDR2 SMNVEV (reference sequence). The CDR3 consists of 14 residues. The CDR3, as DNA: TGTGCCAGCAGTCCAGACAGGGGACCCTACGAGCAGTACTTC. This encodes CASSPDRGPYEQYF.

This chain connects TRBV30 to TRBJ1-1; D perhaps matches TRBD1 (6 bases). Deletions cut 2 bases from V and 7 bases from J, with 11 bases between. This CDR3 spans 12 amino acids. Germline loops: CDR1 GTSNPN, CDR2 SVGIG (reference sequence). The chain's CDR3 is CAWSLDRSEAFF. The CDR3 DNA is TGTGCCTGGAGTCTCGACAGGAGTGAAGCTTTCTTT. The entire variable domain, with the rest obtained from reference TRBV30 and TRBJ1-1, is as follows: SQTIHQWPATLVQPVGSPLSLECTVEGTSNPNLYWYRQAAGRGLQLLFYSVGIGQISSEVPQNLSASRPQDRQFILSSKKLLLSDSGFYLCAWSLDRSEAFFGQGTRLTVV.

The V and J genes are TRBV19 and TRBJ2-3, with unresolved D. Germline-derived CDR1 and CDR2 are LNHDA and SQIVND (reference sequence). The V end lost 7 bases, the J end lost 0 bases, and 8 bases lay between the germline ends. There are 13 residues in the CDR3. CDR3 amino acids: CASKRRSTDTQYF. CDR3 sequence (DNA): TGTGCCAGTAAGCGTAGGAGCACAGATACGCAGTATTTT. Combining the CDR3 with reference TRBV19 and TRBJ2-3 gives the whole variable domain DGGITQSPKYLFRKEGQNVTLSCEQNLNHDAMYWYRQDPGQGLRLIYYSQIVNDFQKGDIAEGYSVSREKKESFPLTVTSAQKNPTAFYLCASKRRSTDTQYFGPGTRLTVL.

There are a few counts of this clone. V gene TRBV11-2 combines with J gene TRBJ2-5; 11 bases are shared with TRBD2. The V segment lost 5 bases and the J segment 3 bases; nucleotides outside the gene matches: 2. Germline CDR1 is SGHAT and CDR2 is FQNNGV. The CDR3 runs 14 residues. This chain's CDR3 is CASSPTSGKETQYF. In DNA, the CDR3 is TGTGCCAGCAGCCCGACTAGCGGGAAAGAGACCCAGTACTTC.

The V and J genes are TRBV28 and TRBJ2-2, with D perhaps matching TRBD1 (5 bases). The CDR3 runs to 15 residues. CDR1 is MDHEN and CDR2 is SYDVKM in the germline V gene. V shed 1 base and J shed 6 bases, with 12 bases lying between them. The CDR3 protein is CASSLFPGQSGELFF. Here the CDR3 DNA reads TGTGCCAGCAGTTTATTCCCCGGACAATCCGGGGAGCTGTTTTTT.

This chain connects TRBV10-3 to TRBJ1-1; D unclear. The CDR3 is made up of 13 amino acids. V lost 7 bases, J lost 3 bases, and 12 bases lay in between. The germline CDR1 and CDR2 sequences are ENHRY and SYGVKD. The CDR3 nucleotides are TGTGCCATCACCCCCCATATAGACACTGAAGCTTTCTTT. This translates into CAITPHIDTEAFF.

This clone was detected only once. This chain uses TRBV6-5 with TRBJ2-7; 7 bases fit TRBD2. The CDR3 runs to 13 residues. Trimming took 6 bases from V and 4 from J; bases not matched to a gene: 6. Germline CDR1 reads MNHEY; CDR2 reads SVGAGI. The CDR3 protein is CASRASGKYEQYF. The CDR3, as DNA: TGTGCCAGCAGGGCTAGCGGAAAATACGAGCAGTACTTC.

The gene calls are TRBV30 and TRBJ1-4, with TRBD1 matching 12 bases. J gave up 8 bases and V 5 bases, and 6 bases lay outside the gene matches. The CDR3 is made up of 14 amino acids. Germline V CDR1 and CDR2: GTSNPN, SVGIG (reference sequence). CDR3 protein: CAWGAGTGGEKLFF. CDR3 DNA sequence: TGTGCCTGGGGTGCCGGGACAGGGGGCGAAAAACTGTTTTTT.

The chain links TRBV25-1 to TRBJ2-7; D might be TRBD1 (6 bases). This CDR3 region has 13 residues. Germline lookup yields CDR1 MGHDK and CDR2 SYGVNS. The V gene lost 8 bases and the J gene lost 3 bases, with 14 bases spanning the gap. The CDR3 region has the DNA TGTGCCAGCTCAAAGGGCAGGGGCTACGAGCAGTACTTC. Translation: CASSKGRGYEQYF.

The V and J genes are TRBV7-9 and TRBJ2-1; D perhaps matches TRBD2 (6 bases). Per germline, CDR1 SEHNR and CDR2 FQNEAQ (reference sequence). The CDR3 spans 14 residues. Trimming stripped 0 bases from V and 7 bases from J, with 10 bases between. The CDR3 spells CASSLAGGVNEQFF. The CDR3 DNA is TGTGCCAGCAGCTTAGCGGGAGGCGTGAATGAGCAGTTCTTC. Combining the CDR3 with reference TRBV7-9 and TRBJ2-1 gives the whole variable domain DTGVSQNPRHKITKRGQNVTFRCDPISEHNRLYWYRQTLGQGPEFLTYFQNEAQLEKSRLLSDRFSAERPKGSFSTLEIQRTEQGDSAMYLCASSLAGGVNEQFFGPGTRLTVL.